A selection of T cell receptor beta chains follows, all from one sample in a study of a mutant IDH1 vaccine in newly diagnosed glioma. TCRdb's copy holds only in-frame clones and misses some; the assay was immunoSEQ multiplex PCR. This sample has approximately 41,000 clones, with around 81% found just once. Their antigens remain unidentified. The sample consisted of PBMCs, taken from a glioma patient whose treatment included an IDH1 peptide vaccine. The source of these receptors is a man in his forties with glioma. CDR3s include the opening cysteine and the closing phenylalanine or tryptophan. D genes are given only for firm matches. Expanded clones are given a class, and other clones once, few, many or no size at all.

.	TRBJ1-1	TRBV9	.	CASSNTQNTEAFF	TGCGCCAGCAGCAACACCCAGAACACTGAAGCTTTCTTT
TRBD1	TRBJ2-7	TRBV5-5	.	CASSWTGTYEQYF	TGTGCCAGCAGCTGGACAGGGACCTACGAGCAGTACTTC
TRBD2	TRBJ2-1	TRBV7-2	.	CASSPGTSGRIEQFF	TGTGCCAGCAGTCCCGGGACTAGCGGGAGAATTGAGCAGTTCTTC
.	TRBJ2-7	TRBV9	.	CASSVAGGTYEQYF	TGTGCCAGCAGCGTAGCTGGCGGGACCTACGAGCAGTACTTC
TRBD2	TRBJ2-2	TRBV7-2	.	CASSLTRLAGLHRGAVF	TGTGCCAGCAGCTTAACCCGACTAGCGGGTTTACACCGGGGAGCTGTTTTT
.	TRBJ2-1	TRBV9	.	CASSVVTGINEQFF	TGTGCCAGCAGCGTAGTGACGGGGATCAATGAGCAGTTCTTC
TRBD1	TRBJ2-7	TRBV5-1	.	CASSLEAGGGYEQYF	TGCGCCAGCAGCTTGGAGGCAGGGGGCGGTTACGAGCAGTACTTC
.	TRBJ2-7	TRBV21-1	.	CASSKAAARGPYEQYF	TGTGCCAGCAGCAAAGCGGCAGCTAGGGGGCCGTACGAGCAGTACTTC
TRBD1	TRBJ2-2	TRBV7-8	.	CASSQAGTGRAGELFF	TGTGCCAGCAGCCAAGCCGGGACAGGGCGGGCCGGGGAGCTGTTTTTT
.	TRBJ2-3	TRBV7-9	.	CASSLAPGDGDTQYF	TGTGCCAGCAGCTTAGCGCCGGGGGATGGCGATACGCAGTATTTT
.	TRBJ1-5	TRBV2	few	CASSETPNQPQHF	TGTGCCAGCAGTGAAACTCCCAATCAGCCCCAGCATTTT
.	TRBJ2-7	TRBV6-1	.	CASSASYTYEQYF	TGTGCCAGCAGTGCTAGCTATACCTACGAGCAGTACTTC
.	TRBJ1-4	TRBV30	.	CALNPQGRIEKLFF	TGTGCCTTGAACCCTCAGGGTCGGATTGAAAAACTGTTTTTT
.	TRBJ1-2	TRBV5-4	.	CASSLKGAGLLLYGYTF	TGTGCCAGCAGCTTGAAAGGGGCAGGTCTTCTGCTCTATGGCTACACCTTC
.	TRBJ2-2	TRBV6-1	.	CAGARRTLSGELFF	TGTGCCGGGGCCAGGAGGACTCTGAGCGGGGAGCTGTTTTTT
.	TRBJ2-1	TRBV5-4	.	CASSLDSNSYNEQFF	TGTGCCAGCAGCTTGGACTCGAACTCCTACAATGAGCAGTTCTTC
.	TRBJ2-3	TRBV18	.	CASSPTSDTQYF	TGTGCCAGCTCACCTACCTCAGATACGCAGTATTTT
TRBD1	TRBJ1-3	TRBV7-9	.	CASSLPSTGPGNTIYF	TGTGCCAGCAGCTTACCCTCGACAGGGCCTGGAAACACCATATATTTT
TRBD1	TRBJ2-1	TRBV11-2	.	CASSRGTGGGNEQFF	TGTGCCAGCAGCCGCGGGACAGGGGGTGGGAATGAGCAGTTCTTC
.	TRBJ1-5	TRBV7-2	.	CASSSDGPRGQPQHF	TGTGCCAGCAGCTCGGACGGGCCCAGAGGTCAGCCCCAGCATTTT
TRBD2	TRBJ2-7	TRBV11-2	.	CASSPRAGSSYEQYF	TGTGCCAGCAGCCCCAGAGCGGGGAGCTCCTACGAGCAGTACTTC
TRBD2	TRBJ2-1	TRBV5-1	.	CASSLTSGRYNEQFF	TGCGCCAGCAGCTTGACTAGCGGGAGGTACAATGAGCAGTTCTTC
TRBD1	TRBJ2-7	TRBV6-5	.	CASRPTGGYEQYF	TGTGCCAGCAGGCCTACAGGGGGCTACGAGCAGTACTTC
.	TRBJ2-3	TRBV7-2	once	CASSLIGTRTDTQYF	TGTGCCAGCAGCTTAATCGGGACCCGCACAGATACGCAGTATTTT
.	TRBJ1-1	TRBV5-4	.	CASSLDRTLNTEAFF	TGTGCCAGCAGCTTGGACAGGACCTTGAACACTGAAGCTTTCTTT
TRBD2	TRBJ2-7	TRBV18	.	CASSPGGGTYEQYF	TGTGCCAGCTCCCCCGGGGGGGGGACCTACGAGCAGTACTTC
TRBD2	TRBJ2-1	TRBV7-2	few	CASSPRLAGGLGYNEQFF	TGTGCCAGCAGCCCCCGACTAGCGGGAGGCCTGGGGTACAATGAGCAGTTCTTC
.	TRBJ1-5	TRBV19	.	CASSSDRRQPQHF	TGTGCCAGTAGTAGTGACAGGAGACAGCCCCAGCATTTT
TRBD2	TRBJ2-1	TRBV4-2	.	CASSQVPTSGGGYNEQFF	TGTGCCAGCAGCCAAGTCCCGACTAGCGGGGGAGGCTACAATGAGCAGTTCTTC
.	TRBJ2-1	TRBV5-1	.	CASSLATGPYNEQFF	TGCGCCAGCAGCTTGGCAACGGGGCCTTACAATGAGCAGTTCTTC
.	TRBJ2-1	TRBV4-1	.	CASSQETGYSYNEQFF	TGCGCCAGCAGCCAAGAGACAGGCTACTCCTACAATGAGCAGTTCTTC
.	TRBJ2-7	TRBV20-1	once	CSASPYHEQYF	TGCAGTGCTTCCCCTTACCACGAGCAGTACTTC
.	TRBJ2-2	TRBV9	once	CASSVAGNTGELFF	TGTGCCAGCAGCGTGGCAGGGAACACCGGGGAGCTGTTTTTT
TRBD1	TRBJ1-1	TRBV11-2	.	CASSHGQGILNTEAFF	TGTGCCAGCAGCCACGGACAGGGTATATTGAACACTGAAGCTTTCTTT
.	TRBJ1-2	TRBV21-1	.	CASSRTGGRGYTF	TGTGCCAGCAGCCGAACAGGGGGCCGTGGCTACACCTTC
TRBD1	TRBJ1-5	TRBV28	medium-sized	CASSLRGTGGIQPQHF	TGTGCCAGCAGCTTAAGGGGGACAGGGGGGATTCAGCCCCAGCATTTT
TRBD2	TRBJ2-5	TRBV5-4	.	CASSLPGGGGETQYF	TGTGCCAGCAGCTTGCCGGGCGGGGGTGGCGAGACCCAGTACTTC
.	TRBJ1-2	TRBV7-2	.	CASSTGRAYGYTF	TGTGCCAGCAGTACAGGCAGGGCCTATGGCTACACCTTC
TRBD1	TRBJ1-5	TRBV4-3	.	CASSQGPGTALNQPQHF	TGCGCCAGCAGCCAAGGCCCTGGGACAGCCCTAAATCAGCCCCAGCATTTT
.	TRBJ2-7	TRBV19	.	CASSLISGTASSEQYF	TGTGCCAGTAGCCTAATATCCGGGACTGCGTCCAGCGAGCAGTACTTC
.	TRBJ2-1	TRBV5-1	.	CASSLDSRNEQFF	TGCGCCAGCAGCTTGGACAGCCGCAATGAGCAGTTCTTC
TRBD2	TRBJ2-7	TRBV6-6	.	CASNPMGLPTYEQYF	TGTGCCAGCAATCCTATGGGACTACCTACCTACGAGCAGTACTTC
.	TRBJ2-5	TRBV2	few	CASRDPLETQYF	TGTGCCAGCAGGGACCCCCTGGAGACCCAGTACTTC
TRBD1	TRBJ2-1	TRBV4-1	few	CASSHPVDRVTYNEQFF	TGCGCCAGCAGCCATCCTGTTGACAGGGTTACCTACAATGAGCAGTTCTTC
.	TRBJ2-4	TRBV30	.	CAWSLVPGIQYF	TGTGCCTGGAGTCTGGTCCCCGGCATTCAGTACTTC
.	TRBJ1-3	TRBV6-6	few	CGCQGHSGNTIYF	TGTGGTTGCCAGGGACACTCTGGAAACACCATATATTTT
.	TRBJ1-2	TRBV28	.	CASTPGRNYGYTF	TGTGCCAGCACCCCGGGGCGGAACTATGGCTACACCTTC
.	TRBJ2-7	TRBV5-1	once	CASSLFPTGIYEQYF	TGCGCCAGCAGCTTGTTCCCTACAGGGATCTACGAGCAGTACTTC
.	TRBJ1-5	TRBV6-5	.	CASREGLSNQPQHF	TGTGCCAGCAGGGAAGGACTTAGCAATCAGCCCCAGCATTTT
.	TRBJ2-7	TRBV2	.	CASSQGLGYEQYF	TGTGCCAGCAGCCAGGGCCTGGGCTACGAGCAGTACTTC
.	TRBJ1-1	TRBV6-6	.	CASGRARDTEAFF	TGTGCCAGCGGGCGGGCGCGGGACACTGAAGCTTTCTTT